Presented here are 19 T cell receptor beta chains from one specimen sequenced in a study of blood T cell repertoires in COVID-19. TCRdb keeps only in-frame clones here, not all; method: immunoSEQ multiplex PCR. The table includes fewer than 200,000 clones, approximately 87% detected once. The sequencing input was PBMCs or T cells enriched from blood (not recorded which). The source of these receptors is a woman between 45 and 60 years old who had recovered from COVID-19.

This CDR3 is CAIGTSDYEQYV. In DNA, the CDR3 is TGTGCCATCGGGACTAGCGACTACGAGCAGTACGTC. This rearrangement joins TRBV10-3 to TRBJ2-7; 10 bases map to TRBD2. The CDR3 spans 12 residues. The J segment lost 3 bases and the V segment lost 8 bases, leaving 1 base of the junction unmatched. Per the germline V gene, CDR1 is ENHRY and CDR2 is SYGVKD.

The chain links TRBV7-2 to TRBJ2-3, with D maybe TRBD2 (6 bases). Trimming stripped 5 bases from V and 7 bases from J, with 16 bases between. This CDR3 has 14 amino acids. The germline V gene has CDR1 SGHTA and CDR2 FQGNSA. The chain's CDR3 is CASSPGSGYNTQYF. The CDR3 nucleotides are TGTGCCAGCAGCCCTGGGAGCGGGTATAATACGCAGTATTTT.

This clone was counted only a few times. The rearrangement uses TRBV27 and TRBJ1-1, with 8 bases that match TRBD1. CDR1 MNHEY and CDR2 SMNVEV come from the germline V gene (reference sequence). The CDR3 extends over 16 amino acids. Trimming took 6 bases from V and 1 from J; bases not matched to a gene: 10. The DNA for the CDR3 is TGTGCCAGCAGGCTACAGGGGGACGGTGGGAACACTGAAGCTTTCTTT. Translation gives CASRLQGDGGNTEAFF.

This clone was recorded at least ten times. The chain carries TRBV6-6 and TRBJ2-1; no definite D call. CDR3 length: 13 amino acids. Germline assignment: CDR1 MNHNY and CDR2 SVGAGI (reference sequence). Trimming took off 0 bases at V and 7 bases at J, with 7 bases between the two ends. CDR3 coding DNA: TGTGCCAGCAGTTACTCGATGCGAAATGAGCAGTTCTTC. This codes for CASSYSMRNEQFF.

This clone appeared a single time. The rearrangement uses TRBV5-6 and TRBJ1-1; 10 nucleotides line up with TRBD1. Trimming took 6 bases from V and 1 from J; bases not matched to a gene: 12. The CDR3 is made up of 17 amino acids. Looked up from germline, CDR1 is SGHDT and CDR2 is YYEEEE. The CDR3 is CASTSGTGERRNTEAFF. The DNA of the CDR3 is TGTGCCAGCACTTCGGGGACAGGGGAAAGGAGGAACACTGAAGCTTTCTTT.

The rearrangement joins TRBV7-8 to TRBJ2-1, with D maybe TRBD1 (6 bases). CDR1 and CDR2 (germline): SGHVS, FQNEAQ. This CDR3 has 17 residues. With 2 bases removed from V and 3 bases from J, the gap between germline ends came to 17 bases. The CDR3 protein is CASSLSSGALHYNEQFF. CDR3 nucleotide sequence: TGTGCCAGCAGCTTAAGTTCAGGGGCTCTACACTACAATGAGCAGTTCTTC.

This clone has only a few counts. The chain joins TRBV11-2 to TRBJ1-1; D gene unclear. V was clipped by 7 bases and J by 1 base, with 10 bases between them. Germline V gene sequence: CDR1 SGHAT, CDR2 FQNNGV. CDR3 size: 13 residues. DNA of the CDR3: TGTGCCAGCACCTCGACAACGAACACTGAAGCTTTCTTT. Protein: CASTSTTNTEAFF.

In nucleotides, the CDR3 is TGTGCCATCAGGGCGGGGAACACTGAAGCTTTCTTT. This translates into CAIRAGNTEAFF. The J gene is TRBJ1-1, the V gene TRBV10-3; D gene uncertain. Per germline, CDR1 ENHRY and CDR2 SYGVKD. The CDR3 consists of 12 residues. V was clipped by 6 bases and J by 1 base, with 6 bases between them.

V gene TRBV7-9 combines with J gene TRBJ2-5, with D possibly being TRBD1 (6 bases). The CDR3 extends over 15 amino acids. V lost 3 bases to trimming and J lost 1 base, with 12 bases between them. Per germline, CDR1 SEHNR and CDR2 FQNEAQ (reference sequence). In DNA, the CDR3 is TGTGCCAGCAGCTTGGCAGGGGATATCCAAGAGACCCAGTACTTC. This sequence encodes CASSLAGDIQETQYF.

The genes are TRBV28 and TRBJ1-6; D might be TRBD1 (6 bases). The CDR3 spans 14 residues. V was clipped by 8 bases and J by 10 bases, with 18 bases between them. Germline CDR1 MDHEN, CDR2 SYDVKM. The chain's CDR3 is CASGVTGFISPLHF. The CDR3, as DNA: TGTGCCAGCGGCGTGACAGGTTTCATCTCACCCCTCCACTTT.

This clone was detected only once. This chain links TRBV5-1 with TRBJ2-1, with TRBD2 identical over 8 bases. This CDR3 is built from 16 residues. The germline gives CDR1 SGHRS, CDR2 YFSETQ. The trim removed 0 bases at V and 8 bases at J, leaving 10 bases unmatched. CDR3: CASSLAGVAGMDEQFF. DNA of the CDR3: TGCGCCAGCAGCTTGGCGGGGGTAGCGGGGATGGATGAGCAGTTCTTC.

This chain joins TRBV6-2 or TRBV6-3 and TRBJ1-1, with 7 bases aligning to TRBD1. V dropped 8 bases and J dropped 2; count of bases not matched to a gene: 11. Germline-derived CDR1 and CDR2 are MNHEY and SVGEGT. The CDR3 consists of 15 residues. DNA for the CDR3: TGTGCCAGCGGCCACTTCAGGGGGATAAACACTGAAGCTTTCTTT. Amino acids: CASGHFRGINTEAFF.

The V call is TRBV19, the J call TRBJ1-1; a weak D match, TRBD1 (5 bases). Looked up from germline, CDR1 is LNHDA and CDR2 is SQIVND (reference sequence). V lost 2 bases, J lost 6 bases, and 10 bases lay in between. This CDR3 comprises 13 residues. The CDR3 loop reads CASSIRAGAEAFF. As DNA, the CDR3 is TGTGCCAGTAGTATAAGGGCGGGGGCTGAAGCTTTCTTT.

This rearrangement joins TRBV21-1 to TRBJ2-2; the listed D gene, TRBD1, was not tested against the DNA. TRBV21-1 is flagged as a pseudogene. This CDR3 spans 18 amino acids. In DNA form, the CDR3 reads TGTGCCAGCTGGAAACAGGGGGCCTGTAGCCCTTGCACCGGGGAGCTGTTTTTT. Its protein product is CASWKQGACSPCTGELFF.

This rearrangement joins TRBV18 to TRBJ2-3, with D possibly matching TRBD2 (6 bases). The CDR3 is 15 amino acids. Trimming pared 6 bases from V and 0 bases from J, leaving 13 bases between. CDR1 is KGHSH and CDR2 is LQKENI in the germline V gene. The CDR3 sequence: CASSASVLSTDTQYF. CDR3 nucleotides: TGTGCCAGCTCCGCTAGCGTTTTGAGCACAGATACGCAGTATTTT.

The genes are TRBV7-6 and TRBJ2-1; 10 bases line up with TRBD1. Trimming removed 1 base from V and 7 bases from J; junction bases left unmatched: 4. The CDR3 sequence is 15 residues long. Germline CDR1 SGHVS, CDR2 FNYEAQ. This chain's CDR3 is CASSLGQGALNEQFF. CDR3 nucleotide sequence: TGTGCCAGCAGCTTAGGACAGGGGGCATTGAATGAGCAGTTCTTC.

This chain connects TRBV9 to TRBJ2-1, with D perhaps matching TRBD2 (6 bases). The CDR3 runs to 17 residues. The germline V gene encodes CDR1 SGDLS and CDR2 YYNGEE. With 0 bases removed from V and 4 bases from J, the gap between germline ends came to 17 bases. CDR3 nucleotide sequence: TGTGCCAGCAGCGTAGAAGCGACACGGGGGTTTTACAATGAGCAGTTCTTC. Translating it yields CASSVEATRGFYNEQFF.

The CDR3 protein is CASSIRKGDVSHF. As DNA, the CDR3 is TGTGCCAGTAGTATCCGAAAGGGGGACGTTTCCCACTTT. This chain uses TRBV19 with TRBJ1-6; tentative D call: TRBD1 (6 bases). CDR3 size: 13 residues. Trimming left V 3 bases short and J 18 bases short, with 18 bases between. Per the germline V gene, CDR1 is LNHDA and CDR2 is SQIVND (reference sequence).

This clone has a single count. J is TRBJ1-1 and V is TRBV28; the match to TRBD1 covers 7 bases. CDR1 is MDHEN, CDR2 SYDVKM, per germline. This CDR3 has 15 residues. The V segment lost 1 base and the J segment 11 bases; nucleotides outside the gene matches: 13. The CDR3 is CASSLSGQNRLRAFF. Here the CDR3 DNA reads TGTGCCAGCAGTTTATCGGGACAGAACCGCCTCCGGGCTTTCTTT.